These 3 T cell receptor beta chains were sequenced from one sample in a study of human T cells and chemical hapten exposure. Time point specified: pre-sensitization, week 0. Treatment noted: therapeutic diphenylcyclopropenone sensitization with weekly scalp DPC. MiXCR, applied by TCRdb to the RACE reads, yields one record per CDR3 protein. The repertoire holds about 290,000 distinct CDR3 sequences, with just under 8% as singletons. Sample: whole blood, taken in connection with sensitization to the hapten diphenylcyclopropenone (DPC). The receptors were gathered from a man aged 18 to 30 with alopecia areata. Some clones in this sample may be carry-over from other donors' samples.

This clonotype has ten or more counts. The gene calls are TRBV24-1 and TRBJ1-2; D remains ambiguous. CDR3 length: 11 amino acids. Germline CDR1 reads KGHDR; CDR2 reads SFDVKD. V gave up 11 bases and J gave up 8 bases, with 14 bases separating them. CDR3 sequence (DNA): TGTGCCAACGATAAGGCGGGAGGCTACACCTTC. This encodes CANDKAGGYTF.

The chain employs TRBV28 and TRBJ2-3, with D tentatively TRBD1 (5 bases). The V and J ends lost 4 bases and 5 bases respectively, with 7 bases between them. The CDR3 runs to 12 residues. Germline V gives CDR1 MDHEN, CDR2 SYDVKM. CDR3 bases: TGTGCCAGCAGTTGGGGCCAAGATACGCAGTATTTT. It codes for CASSWGQDTQYF.

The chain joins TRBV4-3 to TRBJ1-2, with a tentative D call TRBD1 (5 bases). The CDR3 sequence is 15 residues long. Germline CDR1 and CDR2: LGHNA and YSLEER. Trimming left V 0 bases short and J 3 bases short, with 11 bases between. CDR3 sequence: CASSQEAGRDYGYTF. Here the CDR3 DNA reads TGCGCCAGCAGCCAAGAAGCAGGCAGGGACTATGGCTACACCTTC.